The subject of this entry is one TCR beta chain. Per the study methods: The assay estimated nucleated cells by amplifying reference gene primers. Repertoires were generated with immunoSEQ multiplex PCR, while TCRdb's copy carries only in-frame clones and drops some. The V and J calls and the clone size are those of that table, but D and trimming were determined from the DNA. Counted here are some 50,000 clones, 90% occurring once; the ten biggest clones make up 5.5% to 7.5%. The sample is drawn from a study of blood T cell repertoires in COVID-19. About the research overall: Sites in the United States, Italy and Spain provided acute and convalescent COVID-19 samples. The cDNA or gDNA used as material had been derived from T cells, B-cell-depleted T cells, or PBMCs.

The CDR3 totals 13 residues. Trimming left V 7 bases short and J 9 bases short, with 18 bases between. Germline V lookup: CDR1 LNHDA, CDR2 SQIVND (reference sequence). The sample comprised peripheral blood. The chain recombines TRBV19 with TRBJ1-2, with D perhaps matching TRBD1 (6 bases). The TCR comes from a man in his forties with acute or convalescent COVID-19. This CDR3 is CASNPTWGRSYTF. In nucleotides, the CDR3 is TGTGCCAGTAACCCTACGTGGGGGCGAAGCTACACCTTC.